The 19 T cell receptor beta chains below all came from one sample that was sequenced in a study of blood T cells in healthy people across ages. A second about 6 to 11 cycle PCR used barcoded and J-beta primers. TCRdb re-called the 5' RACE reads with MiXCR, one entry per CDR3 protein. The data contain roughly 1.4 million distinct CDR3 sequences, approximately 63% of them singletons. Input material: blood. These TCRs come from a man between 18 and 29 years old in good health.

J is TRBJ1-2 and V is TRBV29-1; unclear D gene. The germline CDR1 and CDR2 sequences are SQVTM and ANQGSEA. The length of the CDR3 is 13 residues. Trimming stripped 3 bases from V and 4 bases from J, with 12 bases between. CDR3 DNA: TGCAGCGTTGACTCGGCCACCACCTATGGCTACACCTTC. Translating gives CSVDSATTYGYTF.

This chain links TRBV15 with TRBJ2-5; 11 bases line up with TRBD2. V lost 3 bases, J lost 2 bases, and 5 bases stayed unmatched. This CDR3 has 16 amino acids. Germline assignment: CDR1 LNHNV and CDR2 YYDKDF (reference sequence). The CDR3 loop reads CATSRILAGGQETQYF. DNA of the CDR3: TGTGCCACCAGCAGGATCCTAGCGGGAGGACAAGAGACCCAGTACTTC.

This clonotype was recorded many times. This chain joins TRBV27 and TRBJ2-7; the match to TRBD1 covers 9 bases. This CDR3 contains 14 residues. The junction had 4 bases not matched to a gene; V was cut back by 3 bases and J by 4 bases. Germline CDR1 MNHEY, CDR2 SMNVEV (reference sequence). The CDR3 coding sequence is TGTGCCAGCAGTTTCTCACAGGGGGCGTACGAGCAGTACTTC. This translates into CASSFSQGAYEQYF.

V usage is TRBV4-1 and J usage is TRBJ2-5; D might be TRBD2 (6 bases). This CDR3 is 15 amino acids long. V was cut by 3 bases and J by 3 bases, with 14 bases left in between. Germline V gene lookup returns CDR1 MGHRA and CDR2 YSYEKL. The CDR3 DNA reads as TGCGCCAGCAGCCACCCTGGGGGGAGAGAAGAGACCCAGTACTTC. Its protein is CASSHPGGREETQYF.

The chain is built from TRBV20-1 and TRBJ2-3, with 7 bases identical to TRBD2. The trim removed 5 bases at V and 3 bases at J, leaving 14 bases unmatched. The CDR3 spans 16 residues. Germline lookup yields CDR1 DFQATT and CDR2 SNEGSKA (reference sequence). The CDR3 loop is CSASPQDREETDTQYF. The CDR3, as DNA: TGCAGTGCTTCCCCCCAAGATCGGGAGGAGACAGATACGCAGTATTTT.

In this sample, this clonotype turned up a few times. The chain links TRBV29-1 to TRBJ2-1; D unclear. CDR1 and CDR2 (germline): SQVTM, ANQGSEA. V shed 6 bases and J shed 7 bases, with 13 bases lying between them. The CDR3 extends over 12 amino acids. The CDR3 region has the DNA TGCAGCGTCGAAATCTTACAGAATGAGCAGTTCTTC. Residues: CSVEILQNEQFF.

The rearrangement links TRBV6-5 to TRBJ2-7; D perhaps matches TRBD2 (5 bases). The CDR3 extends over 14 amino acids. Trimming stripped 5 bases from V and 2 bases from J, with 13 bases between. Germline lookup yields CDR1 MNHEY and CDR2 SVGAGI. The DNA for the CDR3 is TGTGCCAGCAGTGATGCTCGGGATACCTACGAGCAGTACTTC. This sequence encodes CASSDARDTYEQYF.

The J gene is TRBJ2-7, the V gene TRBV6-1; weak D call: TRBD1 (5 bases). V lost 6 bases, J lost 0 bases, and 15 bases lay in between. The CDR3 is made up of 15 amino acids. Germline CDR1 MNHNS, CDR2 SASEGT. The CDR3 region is CASRKVEQASYEQYF. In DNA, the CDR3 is TGTGCCAGCAGGAAAGTGGAACAGGCCTCCTACGAGCAGTACTTC.

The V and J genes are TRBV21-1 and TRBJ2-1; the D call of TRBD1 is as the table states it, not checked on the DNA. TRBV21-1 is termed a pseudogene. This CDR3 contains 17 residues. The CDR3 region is CASSKGASTPCSSEQFF. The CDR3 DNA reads TGTGCCAGCAGCAAAGGGGCATCCACCCCCTGTTCAAGCGAGCAGTTCTTC.

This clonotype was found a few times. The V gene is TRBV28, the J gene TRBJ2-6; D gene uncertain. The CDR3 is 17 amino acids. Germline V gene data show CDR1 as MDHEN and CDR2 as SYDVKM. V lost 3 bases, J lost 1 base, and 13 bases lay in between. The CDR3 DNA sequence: TGTGCCAGCAGTTTGTTGTTGTTTAAGTCTGGGGCCAACGTCCTGACTTTC. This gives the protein CASSLLLFKSGANVLTF. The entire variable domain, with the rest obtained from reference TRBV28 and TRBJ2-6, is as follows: DVKVTQSSRYLVKRTGEKVFLECVQDMDHENMFWYRQDPGLGLRLIYFSYDVKMKEKGDIPEGYSVSREKKERFSLILESASTNQTSMYLCASSLLLFKSGANVLTFGAGSRLTVL.

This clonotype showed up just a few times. The CDR3 protein is CASSPSLIAKNIQYF. The CDR3 DNA reads TGTGCCAGCAGTCCATCCCTTATAGCCAAAAACATTCAGTACTTC. This rearrangement joins TRBV6-5 to TRBJ2-4; D is uncertain. Trimming pared 5 bases from V and 0 bases from J, leaving 11 bases between. The germline V gene encodes CDR1 MNHEY and CDR2 SVGAGI. This CDR3 is built from 15 residues.

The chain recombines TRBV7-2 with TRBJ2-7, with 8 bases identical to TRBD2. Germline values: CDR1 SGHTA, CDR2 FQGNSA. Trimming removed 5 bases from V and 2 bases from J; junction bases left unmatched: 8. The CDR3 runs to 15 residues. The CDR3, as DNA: TGTGCCAGCAGCCGCACCGGGACTAGTGCCTACGAGCAGTACTTC. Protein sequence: CASSRTGTSAYEQYF.

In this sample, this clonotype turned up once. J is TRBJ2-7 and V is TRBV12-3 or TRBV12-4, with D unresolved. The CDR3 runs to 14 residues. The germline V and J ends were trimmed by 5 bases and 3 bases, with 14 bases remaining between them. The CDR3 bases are TGTGCCAGCAGTCAGGACGCCCGGCGCTACGAGCAGTACTTC. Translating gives CASSQDARRYEQYF.

The DNA of the CDR3 is TGTGCCAGCGAGGTTACGGGCACTGAAGCTTTCTTT. Translation gives CASEVTGTEAFF. The V call is TRBV5-5, the J call TRBJ1-1; D unclear. This CDR3 is built from 12 residues. V was clipped by 7 bases and J by 4 bases, with 11 bases between them. The V gene's germline CDR1 is SGHKS and CDR2 YYEKEE (reference sequence).

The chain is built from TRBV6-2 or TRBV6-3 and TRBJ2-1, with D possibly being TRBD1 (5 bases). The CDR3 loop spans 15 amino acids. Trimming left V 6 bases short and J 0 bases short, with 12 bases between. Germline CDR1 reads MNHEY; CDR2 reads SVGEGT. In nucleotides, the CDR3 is TGTGCCAGCAGAGTACAGGCCAGCTCCTACAATGAGCAGTTCTTC. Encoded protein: CASRVQASSYNEQFF.

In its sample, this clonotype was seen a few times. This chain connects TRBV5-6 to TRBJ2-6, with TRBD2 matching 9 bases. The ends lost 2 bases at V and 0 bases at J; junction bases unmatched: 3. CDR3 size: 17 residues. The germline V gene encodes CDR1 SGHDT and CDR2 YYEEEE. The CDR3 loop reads CASSFLAGYSGANVLTF. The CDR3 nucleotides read TGTGCCAGCAGCTTTCTAGCGGGGTACTCTGGGGCCAACGTCCTGACTTTC. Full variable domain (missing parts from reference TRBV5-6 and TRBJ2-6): DAGVTQSPTHLIKTRGQQVTLRCSPKSGHDTVSWYQQALGQGPQFIFQYYEEEERQRGNFPDRFSGHQFPNYSSELNVNALLLGDSALYLCASSFLAGYSGANVLTFGAGSRLTVL.

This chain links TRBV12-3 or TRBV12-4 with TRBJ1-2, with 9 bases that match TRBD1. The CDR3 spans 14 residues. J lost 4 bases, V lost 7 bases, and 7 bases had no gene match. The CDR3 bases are TGTGCCAGCACGCCCGGGACAGGGTCCTATGGCTACACCTTC. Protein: CASTPGTGSYGYTF.

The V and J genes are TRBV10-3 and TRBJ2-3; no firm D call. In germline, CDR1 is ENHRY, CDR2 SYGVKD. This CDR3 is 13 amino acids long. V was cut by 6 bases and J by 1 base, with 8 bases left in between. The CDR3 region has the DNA TGTGCCATCAGGGCGGACGGCACAGATACGCAGTATTTT. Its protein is CAIRADGTDTQYF.

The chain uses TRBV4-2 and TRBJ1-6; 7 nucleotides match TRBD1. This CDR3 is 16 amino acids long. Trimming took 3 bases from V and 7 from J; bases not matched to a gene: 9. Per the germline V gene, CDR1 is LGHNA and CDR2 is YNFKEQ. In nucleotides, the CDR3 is TGTGCCAGCAGCCACCCCAGCCGACAGGGAAATTCACCCCTCCACTTT. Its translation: CASSHPSRQGNSPLHF.